This T cell receptor beta chain was recorded in a study of cytomegalovirus exposure and HLA in healthy donors. This CDR3 comprises 14 residues. V lost 7 bases and J 5 bases, leaving 20 bases between the germline ends. CDR1 is GTSNPN, CDR2 SVGIG, per germline (reference sequence). From the approximately 120-subject validation cohort, which was separate from the roughly 630-subject first cohort, the donors were drawn. About this clone: Its antigen is as yet unknown.

Points from the study as a whole: There were under 200 TCR beta chains listed as cytomegalovirus-associated.

Assay used: immunoSEQ multiplex PCR; TCRdb lists only in-frame clones, some missing. The table includes some 170,000 clones, 86% detected once. The specimen was PBMCs. The TCR was taken from a man younger than 35 in good health and CMV-seropositive. This chain connects TRBV30 to TRBJ1-1, with D unclear. The CDR3 reads CAFQMGMGRTEAFF. Written as DNA, the CDR3 is TGTGCCTTTCAAATGGGGATGGGGAGGACTGAAGCTTTCTTT.